Below are 8 T cell receptor beta chains sequenced from a single sample in a study of OX40 agonist ivuxolimab in advanced cancers. The method was immunoSEQ multiplex PCR; TCRdb's version includes in-frame clones alone and lacks a portion of them. Among 85,000 to 90,000 clones listed, 75% to 90% were seen once. Sequenced here: CD4+ or CD8+ T cells sorted from blood, sampled in a trial of the OX40 agonist ivuxolimab. The receptors were gathered from an adult with an advanced solid tumor such as melanoma, head and neck, liver or kidney cancer.

The chain joins TRBV27 to TRBJ1-1; no reliable D call. Trimming took off 4 bases at V and 1 base at J, with 13 bases between the two ends. From germline, CDR1 is MNHEY and CDR2 SMNVEV (reference sequence). CDR3 length: 15 residues. The CDR3 sequence is CASSSLGAGNTEAFF. Here the CDR3 DNA reads TGTGCCAGCAGTTCCCTGGGCGCAGGGAACACTGAAGCTTTCTTT.

This clone was found once. V is TRBV4-3 and J is TRBJ2-3; TRBD2 matches 10 bases. The CDR3 runs to 15 residues. V trimming: 4 bases; J trimming: 4 bases; junction bases outside the gene matches: 5. Germline V gives CDR1 LGHNA, CDR2 YSLEER. The CDR3 coding sequence is TGCGCCAGCAGCCTCCTAGCGGGAGCCGCAGATACGCAGTATTTT. Its translation is CASSLLAGAADTQYF.

The chain employs TRBV9 and TRBJ2-2; D tentatively fits TRBD1 or TRBD2 (5 bases each). The CDR3 extends over 17 amino acids. Trimming shortened V by 4 bases and J by 0 bases, and 16 bases separated the two germline ends. Germline values: CDR1 SGDLS, CDR2 YYNGEE. DNA of the CDR3: TGTGCCAGCAGCTACCTAGGGGAGACCGCGAACACCGGGGAGCTGTTTTTT. Its protein is CASSYLGETANTGELFF.

This chain uses TRBV4-1 with TRBJ1-2, with D possibly matching TRBD1 (6 bases). The CDR3 totals 14 residues. V was trimmed by 5 bases and J by 2 bases, leaving 12 bases between them. Germline CDR1 MGHRA, CDR2 YSYEKL. CDR3 nucleotides: TGCGCCAGCAGCACGCAACAGGGCAACTATGGCTACACCTTC. Amino acid sequence: CASSTQQGNYGYTF.

This rearrangement joins TRBV5-4 to TRBJ2-7, with 10 bases aligning to TRBD2. Trimming took 6 bases from V and 5 from J; bases not matched to a gene: 5. The CDR3 extends over 13 amino acids. CDR1 SGHNT and CDR2 YYREEE come from the germline V gene (reference sequence). The CDR3: CASNLAGVDEQYV. The CDR3 bases are TGTGCCAGCAACCTAGCGGGGGTAGACGAGCAGTACGTC.

The V gene is TRBV11-2, the J gene TRBJ2-2; TRBD2 might be the D (5 bases). The V gene lost 1 base and the J gene lost 15 bases, with 12 bases spanning the gap. The CDR3 runs to 12 residues. Germline CDR1 reads SGHAT; CDR2 reads FQNNGV. CDR3 in amino acids: CASSLVSGWVFF. CDR3 DNA sequence: TGTGCCAGCAGCTTAGTGAGCGGTTGGGTGTTTTTT. Full variable domain (outside the CDR3, taken from reference TRBV11-2 and TRBJ2-2): EAGVAQSPRYKIIEKRQSVAFWCNPISGHATLYWYQQILGQGPKLLIQFQNNGVVDDSQLPKDRFSAERLKGVDSTLKIQPAKLEDSAVYLCASSLVSGWVFFGEGSRLTVL.

The CDR3 DNA follows: TGTGCCAGTGGGGCGGGAGGGGGCACAGATACGCAGTATTTT. Its translation is CASGAGGGTDTQYF. V and J are TRBV9 and TRBJ2-3; 9 bases map to TRBD2. The germline V gene has CDR1 SGDLS and CDR2 YYNGEE. V shed 8 bases and J 1 base; nucleotides not matched to a gene: 5. This CDR3 contains 14 residues.

The count of this clone is one. This rearrangement joins TRBV27 to TRBJ2-3; D might be TRBD2 (5 bases). Germline values: CDR1 MNHEY, CDR2 SMNVEV (reference sequence). The CDR3 consists of 16 residues. V was cut by 0 bases and J by 2 bases, with 12 bases left in between. Written as DNA, the CDR3 is TGTGCCAGCAGTTTATCGGCAGCGGTGATCACAGATACGCAGTATTTT. It specifies CASSLSAAVITDTQYF.